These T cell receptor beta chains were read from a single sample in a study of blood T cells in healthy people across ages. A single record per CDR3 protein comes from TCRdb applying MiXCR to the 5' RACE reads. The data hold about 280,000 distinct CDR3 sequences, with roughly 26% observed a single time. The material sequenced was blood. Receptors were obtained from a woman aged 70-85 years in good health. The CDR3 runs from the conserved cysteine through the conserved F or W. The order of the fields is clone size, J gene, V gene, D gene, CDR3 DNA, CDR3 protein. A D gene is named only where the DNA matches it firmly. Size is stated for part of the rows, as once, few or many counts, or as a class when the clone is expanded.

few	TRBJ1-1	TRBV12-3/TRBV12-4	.	TGTGCCAGCAGTTCACAGGTTAGGGCTGAAGCTTTCTTT	CASSSQVRAEAFF
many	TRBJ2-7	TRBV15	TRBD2	TGTGCCACCAGCAGAGTGCCTAGCGGGACGGACGAGCAGTACTTC	CATSRVPSGTDEQYF
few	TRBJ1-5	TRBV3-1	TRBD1	TGTGCCAGCAGCCAAGGACAGGGGTATCAGCCCCAGCATTTT	CASSQGQGYQPQHF
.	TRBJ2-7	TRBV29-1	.	TGCAGCGTTGTTGGGCGTAACGAGCAGTACTTC	CSVVGRNEQYF
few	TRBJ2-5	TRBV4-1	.	TGCGCCCGCAGCCAAGATGGGGGCGGACAAGAGACCCAGTACTTC	CARSQDGGGQETQYF
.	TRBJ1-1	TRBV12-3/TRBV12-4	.	TGTGCCAGCAGGAAAGGGTTGAACAGGGAAGCTTTCTTT	CASRKGLNREAFF
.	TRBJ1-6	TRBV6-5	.	TGTGCCAGCAAGAAAGAGCGACTGGTGAATTCACCCCTCCACTTT	CASKKERLVNSPLHF
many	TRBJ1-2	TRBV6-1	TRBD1	TGTGCCAGCAGTGAAGAAGGATGGGGGACACTACAATTCCAGGGGGGCTATGGCTACACCTTC	CASSEEGWGTLQFQGGYGYTF
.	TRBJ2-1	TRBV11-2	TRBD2	TGTGCCAGCAGCACCCTAGCGGGAGGGCCGAATGAGCAGTTCTTC	CASSTLAGGPNEQFF
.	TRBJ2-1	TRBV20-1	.	TGCAGTGCTAGAGATGCCGAGCATTGGTTGGATGAGCAGTTCTTC	CSARDAEHWLDEQFF
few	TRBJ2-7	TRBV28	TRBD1	TGTGCCAGTACACAGGGGACATCCTACGAGCAGTACTTC	CASTQGTSYEQYF
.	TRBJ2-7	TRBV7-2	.	TGTGCCAGCAGCTTTTGGGAATCGGGCGAGCAGTACTTC	CASSFWESGEQYF
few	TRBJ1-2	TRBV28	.	TGTGCCAGCCTAAGGGACGGCGGCTACACCTTC	CASLRDGGYTF
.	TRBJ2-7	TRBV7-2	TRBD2	TGTGCCAGCAGCTTAGGAAGCTTAGCGGGAGGCTACGAGCAGTACTTC	CASSLGSLAGGYEQYF
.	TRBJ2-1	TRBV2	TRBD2	TGTGCCAGCAGTGGGAGGACTAGCGGCTACAATGAGCAGTTCTTC	CASSGRTSGYNEQFF
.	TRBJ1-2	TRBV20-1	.	TGCAGTGCTAGCCACCCTAGGTGGGGGGGCGACTGTGGCTACACCTTC	CSASHPRWGGDCGYTF
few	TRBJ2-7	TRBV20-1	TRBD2	TGCAGTGTCACCTTAGGGGCCCGGGAGGAATGGCTAGCGGGAGCCCCTTACGAGCAGTACTTC	CSVTLGAREEWLAGAPYEQYF
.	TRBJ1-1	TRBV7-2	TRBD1	TGTGCCAGCAGCCCCACAGGGGGTAAGGACACTGAAGCTTTCTTT	CASSPTGGKDTEAFF
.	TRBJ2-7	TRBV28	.	TGTGCCAGCAGTCACCCGAAGACAGTCGAGCAGTACTTC	CASSHPKTVEQYF
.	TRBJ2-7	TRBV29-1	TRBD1	TGCAGCGTTTACCGGACAGGGGAAATCTACGAGCAGTACTTC	CSVYRTGEIYEQYF
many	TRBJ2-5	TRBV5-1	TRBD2	TGCGCCAGCAGCCGGACTAGCACTAAAGAGACCCAGTACTTC	CASSRTSTKETQYF
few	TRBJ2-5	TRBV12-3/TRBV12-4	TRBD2	TGTGCCAGCAGCCTTAGCGGGAGCGGGGAGCAGTACTTC	CASSLSGSGEQYF
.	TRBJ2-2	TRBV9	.	TGTGCCAGCAGCCCCCCAGGGGCCGGGGAGCTGTTTTTT	CASSPPGAGELFF
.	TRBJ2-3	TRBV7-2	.	TGTGCCAGCAGCTCTAGACTAGGGACAGATACGCAGTATTTT	CASSSRLGTDTQYF
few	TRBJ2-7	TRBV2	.	TGTGCCAGTAGGGGCTCATCCAACTCCTACGAGCAGTACTTC	CASRGSSNSYEQYF
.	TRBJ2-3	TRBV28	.	TGTGCCAGCAGCCCAACCACAGGGAGGTCGGATACGCAGTATTTT	CASSPTTGRSDTQYF
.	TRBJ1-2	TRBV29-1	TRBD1	TGCAGCACTTCAGGGGGGTCCAACTATGGCTACACCTTC	CSTSGGSNYGYTF
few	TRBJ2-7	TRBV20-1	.	TGCAGTGTTCCCGGGGATTCATGGTCCTCCTACGAGCAGTACTTC	CSVPGDSWSSYEQYF
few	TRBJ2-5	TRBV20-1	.	TGCAGTGGGACTCAAGGTAGTGCCGAGACCCAGTACTTC	CSGTQGSAETQYF
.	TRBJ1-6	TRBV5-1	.	TGCGCCAGCAGCACGGACAGATCCCTAACTTCACCCCTCCACTTT	CASSTDRSLTSPLHF
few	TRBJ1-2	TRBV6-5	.	TGTGCCAGCAGTTACTCGCAGGGAGTCTATGGCTACACCTTC	CASSYSQGVYGYTF
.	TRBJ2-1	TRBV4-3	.	TGCGCCAGCAGCTACGGACTCCAGAGTAACAATGAGCAGTTCTTC	CASSYGLQSNNEQFF
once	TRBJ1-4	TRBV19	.	TGTGCCAGTAGACACAGGGCCGGGGCTAATGAAAAACTGTTTTTT	CASRHRAGANEKLFF
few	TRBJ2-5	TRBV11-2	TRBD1	TGTGCCAGCAGCTTAATCACAGGGGAAGAGACCCAGTACTTC	CASSLITGEETQYF
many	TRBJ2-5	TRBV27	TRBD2	TGTGCCAGCAGGCCCGGGGGACTAGCGGAAGAGACCCAGTACTTC	CASRPGGLAEETQYF
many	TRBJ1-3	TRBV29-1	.	TGCAGCGTTGAGGCTGGAAACACCATATATTTT	CSVEAGNTIYF
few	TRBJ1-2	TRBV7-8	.	TGTGCCAGCAGCCCGGGCCGGGCTCCCATGAGAAACTATGGCTACACCTTC	CASSPGRAPMRNYGYTF
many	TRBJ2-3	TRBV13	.	TGTGCCAGCAGCTTTGGGGGAGATACGCAGTATTTT	CASSFGGDTQYF
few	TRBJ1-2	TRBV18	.	TGTGCCAGCTCACTGGGGACGGACTATGACTACACCTTC	CASSLGTDYDYTF
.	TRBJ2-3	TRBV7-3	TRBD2	TGTGCCAGCAGACTAGCGGGAGGGCCGACGGATACGCAGTATTTT	CASRLAGGPTDTQYF
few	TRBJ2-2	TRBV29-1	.	TGCAGCTCCCGGACAGAGGGCACCGGGGAGCTGTTTTTT	CSSRTEGTGELFF
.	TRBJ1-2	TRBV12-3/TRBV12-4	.	TGTGCCAGCAGGCCCGGGGTTAACCTGAACTATGGCTACACCTTC	CASRPGVNLNYGYTF
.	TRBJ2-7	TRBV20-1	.	TGCAGTGCTAGAGAAGCGAAACAGGGCGGCGAGCAGTACTTC	CSAREAKQGGEQYF
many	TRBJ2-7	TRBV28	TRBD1	TGTGCCAGCCGAACTTCCGGGACAGGCGTCGAGCAGTACTTC	CASRTSGTGVEQYF
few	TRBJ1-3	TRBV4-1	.	TGCGCCAGCAGCCTAGGAGTGGGCATCCTCTCTGGAAACACCATATATTTT	CASSLGVGILSGNTIYF
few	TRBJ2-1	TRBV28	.	TGTGCCAGCAGTTTAGACTCGAGCTCCTACAATGAGCAGTTCTTC	CASSLDSSSYNEQFF
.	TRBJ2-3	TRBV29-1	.	TGCAGCGTTAAGGGACCAGGGTCAGATACGCAGTATTTT	CSVKGPGSDTQYF
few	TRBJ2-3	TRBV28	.	TGTGCCACCCAGGGTAGGGATACGCAGTATTTT	CATQGRDTQYF
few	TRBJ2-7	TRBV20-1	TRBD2	TGCAGTGCTAGAGTTGGGACTAGCCTGCGGGACGAGCAGTACTTC	CSARVGTSLRDEQYF
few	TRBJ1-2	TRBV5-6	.	TGTGCCAGCAGCCTTCCAGGAGACTACTATGGCTACACCTTC	CASSLPGDYYGYTF
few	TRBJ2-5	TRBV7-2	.	TGTGCCAGCAGCGGCGGGGGCGTAACAAAAGAGACCCAGTACTTC	CASSGGGVTKETQYF
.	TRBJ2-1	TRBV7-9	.	TGTGCCAGCAGCTTAGCTGGGACTGGTAATGAGCAGTTCTTC	CASSLAGTGNEQFF
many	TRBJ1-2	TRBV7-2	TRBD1	TGTGCCAGCAGCCTCGGCCGGGACAGGGGAGGCAGTGGCTACACCTTC	CASSLGRDRGGSGYTF
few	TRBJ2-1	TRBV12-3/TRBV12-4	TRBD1	TGTGCCATAAAGGAGACAGGGGCCTACAATGAGCAGTTCTTC	CAIKETGAYNEQFF
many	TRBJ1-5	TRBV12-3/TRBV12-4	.	TGTGCCAGCAGTTTAGCGGGGACGGGCAATCAGCCCCAGCATTTT	CASSLAGTGNQPQHF
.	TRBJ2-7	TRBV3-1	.	TGTGCCAGCAGCAATTCCGGGACCCTTTTCTTC	CASSNSGTLFF